These T cell receptor beta chains were read from a single sample in a study of blood T cell repertoires in COVID-19. TCRdb keeps only in-frame clones here, not all; method: immunoSEQ multiplex PCR. The sample lists tens of thousands of clones; about 83% were seen once. What was sequenced was peripheral blood. The origin of the receptors is a woman of 80 years or more with acute or convalescent COVID-19. CDR3s include the opening cysteine and the closing phenylalanine or tryptophan. The D gene is left open where the match is weak. Part of the rows lack a size; the others show once, few, many or a class for expanded clones.

d_call clone_size j_call v_call cdr3_nt cdr3_aa
NA NA TRBJ2-7 TRBV27 TGTGCCAGCAGTGGAGGACGCCTCTCCTACGAGCAGTACTTC CASSGGRLSYEQYF
NA NA TRBJ1-3 TRBV30 TGTGCCTGGAGTGTTACTGTAGGAAACACCATATATTTT CAWSVTVGNTIYF
NA few TRBJ1-1 TRBV28 TGTGCCAGCTTCCAGGGGTTATGGGGCACTGAAGCTTTCTTT CASFQGLWGTEAFF
NA NA TRBJ1-5 TRBV19 TGTGCCAGTAGTATGGGAGGGGGAGGCAATCAGCCCCAGCATTTT CASSMGGGGNQPQHF
NA NA TRBJ1-3 TRBV7-9 TGTGCCAGCAGCCCAGAGGTGGGAAACACCATATATTTT CASSPEVGNTIYF
NA few TRBJ1-1 TRBV6-5 TGTGCCTCATCGGCGGGTATGAACACTGAAGCTTTCTTT CASSAGMNTEAFF
NA NA TRBJ2-5 TRBV6-5 TGTGCCAGCACTGTTGCAGAATTCCAAGAGACCCAGTACTTC CASTVAEFQETQYF
NA NA TRBJ1-1 TRBV7-5 TGTGCCAGAAGGTTCTTCCGAATGGGAGGGATGAACACTGAAGCTTTCTTT CARRFFRMGGMNTEAFF
NA NA TRBJ1-5 TRBV6-1 TGTGCCAGCAGTGAAGGGGGAGGCAATCAGCCCCAGCATTTT CASSEGGGNQPQHF
TRBD2 NA TRBJ2-7 TRBV5-6 TGTGCCAGCAGCTCGGGAGGGGACTACGAGCAGTACTTC CASSSGGDYEQYF
TRBD1 NA TRBJ1-1 TRBV29-1 TGCAGCGTTAGTCAGGGGGTGAGCACTGAAGCTTTCTTT CSVSQGVSTEAFF
TRBD2 NA TRBJ2-3 TRBV4-3 TGCGCCAGCAGCCAACTGAGACTAGCGGGGGGGCAAGATACGCAGTATTTT CASSQLRLAGGQDTQYF
TRBD2 NA TRBJ2-3 TRBV7-8 TGTGCCAGCAGCGGCGGGCTAGCGGGTAGCACAGATACGCAGTATTTT CASSGGLAGSTDTQYF
TRBD2 few TRBJ2-2 TRBV28 TGTGCCAGCAGTTTTCAGCTAGCGGGAGGGATCGGGGAGCTGTTTTTT CASSFQLAGGIGELFF
NA NA TRBJ2-5 TRBV7-2 TGTGCCAGCAGAACTACTGGCGGGCTTGAGACCCAGTACTTC CASRTTGGLETQYF
TRBD2 once TRBJ2-3 TRBV14 TGTGCCAGCAGCCAAAACGAGCGGGGGAACACAGATACGCAGTATTTT CASSQNERGNTDTQYF
TRBD2 NA TRBJ2-7 TRBV5-1 TGCGCCAGCAGCGAAACTAGCGGGAACTACGAGCAGTACTTC CASSETSGNYEQYF
NA NA TRBJ2-7 TRBV7-8 TGTGCCAGCAGCTTAACGACACAGCTATACGAGCAGTACTTC CASSLTTQLYEQYF
NA NA TRBJ1-3 TRBV19 TGTGCCAGTAGTACGGACAGCACCTCTGGAAACACCATATATTTT CASSTDSTSGNTIYF
TRBD1 NA TRBJ1-2 TRBV7-2 TGTGCCAGCAGCTTAGTAGGGGGCCAAGGGCATGGCTACACCTTC CASSLVGGQGHGYTF
TRBD2 NA TRBJ2-1 TRBV11-2 TGTGCCAGCAGCTTTGGGCGGGGGATCAATGAGCAGTTCTTC CASSFGRGINEQFF
NA few TRBJ2-5 TRBV6-2/TRBV6-3 TGTGCCAGCACCCCCATCCTCGGGAAAGCGGTGGCCCAGTACTTC CASTPILGKAVAQYF
TRBD2 NA TRBJ2-3 TRBV5-1 TGCGCCAGCAGCTTGGTGCTAGCGGGAGATACGCAGTATTTT CASSLVLAGDTQYF
NA NA TRBJ1-5 TRBV3-1/TRBV3-2 TGTGCCAGCAGCCAAGAGCGGAATCAGCCCCAGCATTTT CASSQERNQPQHF
NA NA TRBJ2-6 TRBV4-1 TGCGCCAGCAGCCATGCGGGGCTTGGGGCCAACGTCCTGACTTTC CASSHAGLGANVLTF
NA few TRBJ1-5 TRBV4-3 TGCGCCAGCAGCCAAGTTCTGGGCCGCCAGCCCCAGCATTTT CASSQVLGRQPQHF
TRBD1 once TRBJ1-1 TRBV10-2 TGCGCCAGCAACAGGGGGCGCGGCGTGAACACTGAAGCTTTCTTT CASNRGRGVNTEAFF
TRBD1 NA TRBJ2-1 TRBV6-5 TGTGCCAGCAGGCCCGGGACAGGATTGGTAAATGAGCAGTTCTTC CASRPGTGLVNEQFF
NA NA TRBJ1-2 TRBV19 TGTGCCAGTAGTTTCTCGTACAGGGAAGGCTACACCTTC CASSFSYREGYTF
NA NA TRBJ2-7 TRBV3-1/TRBV3-2 TGTGCCAGCAGCCAGTTTGGCGGGCCATCCTACGAGCAGTACTTC CASSQFGGPSYEQYF
TRBD1 NA TRBJ2-5 TRBV7-9 TGTGCCAGCAGCTCCCGGGACAGGGATCCTAAGGAGACCCAGTACTTC CASSSRDRDPKETQYF
NA once TRBJ2-5 TRBV11-2 TGTGCCAGCAGCTTATCTTCAGGGGCAGGGGAAGAGACCCAGTACTTC CASSLSSGAGEETQYF
TRBD2 NA TRBJ2-1 TRBV6-5 TGTGCCAGCCGGATAAGCGGGGGGGCGTACTATGAGCAGTTCTTC CASRISGGAYYEQFF
TRBD1 NA TRBJ1-5 TRBV24-1 TGTGCCGCGCGGATCTACGGGGACAGACATAGCAATCAGCCCCAGCATTTT CAARIYGDRHSNQPQHF
NA NA TRBJ1-1 TRBV12-5 TGTGCTAGTGGTCCAGTGGCTTCTCGGGGCACTGAAGCTTTCTTT CASGPVASRGTEAFF
TRBD2 NA TRBJ2-3 TRBV30 TGTGCCTGGAGGATAGCGGGGGGGCTGGATACGCAGTATTTT CAWRIAGGLDTQYF
TRBD2 once TRBJ2-1 TRBV28 TGTGCCAGCAGTTTCCCTACTAGCGGGAGAGGGAATGAGCAGTTCTTC CASSFPTSGRGNEQFF
TRBD1 NA TRBJ1-5 TRBV18 TGTGCCAGCTCACCCCGGGACAGGGGCTATCAGCCCCAGCATTTT CASSPRDRGYQPQHF
NA NA TRBJ2-1 TRBV12-5 TGTGCTAGTGGTTTGATGCGGGATGGGGGCAATGAGCAGTTCTTC CASGLMRDGGNEQFF
NA NA TRBJ1-4 TRBV7-2 TGTGCCAGCAGCCCGGGGGGGCTTAATGAAAAACTGTTTTTT CASSPGGLNEKLFF
NA few TRBJ1-5 TRBV7-9 TGTGCCAGCAGCCCTCTCAATCAGCCCCAGCATTTT CASSPLNQPQHF
NA NA TRBJ2-2 TRBV5-1 TGCGCCAGCAGCTTCCTCGGGGAGCTGTTTTTT CASSFLGELFF
NA NA TRBJ1-2 TRBV20-1 TGCAGTGCTAGAATTATTGGCTACACCTTC CSARIIGYTF
NA few TRBJ2-7 TRBV12-3/TRBV12-4 TGTGCCAGCAGTTTTGGGAGGGAGCAGTACTTC CASSFGREQYF
NA once TRBJ2-2 TRBV14 TGTGCCAGCAGCCAAGACTGGGGCAGGTCCACCGGGGAGCTGTTTTTT CASSQDWGRSTGELFF
TRBD2 NA TRBJ2-1 TRBV5-1 TGCGCCAGCAGTCGCCCGACTAGCGGGATCCAAAGTCCTCCAACTAAGCAGTTCTTC CASSRPTSGIQSPPTKQFF
NA NA TRBJ1-6 TRBV4-3 TGCGCCAGCAGCCAAGGATCGGGTCGGGCGGGTTCACCCCTCCACTTT CASSQGSGRAGSPLHF
NA NA TRBJ1-1 TRBV28 TGTGCCAGCAGTTTACGGCGGGCTGAAGCTTTCTTT CASSLRRAEAFF
NA NA TRBJ2-7 TRBV6-2/TRBV6-3 TGTGCCAGCAGTTACTTTGGACTACCTCCCAGGGAGCAGTACTTC CASSYFGLPPREQYF
NA NA TRBJ2-1 TRBV7-2 TGTGCCAGCAGCTTAGAGAGCGGCTCCTACAATGAGCAGTTCTTC CASSLESGSYNEQFF
TRBD2 NA TRBJ2-3 TRBV27 TGTGCCAGCAGTTCCTTAGCGGGGGGGATATCAGATACGCAGTATTTT CASSSLAGGISDTQYF
NA NA TRBJ2-1 TRBV7-7 TGTGCTAGCAGCTTAACAGGGTTGTACAATGAGCAGTTCTTC CASSLTGLYNEQFF
NA few TRBJ2-1 TRBV7-2 TGTGCCAGCAGCTTAGCAAGGGGCAATGAGCAGTTCTTC CASSLARGNEQFF
TRBD2 NA TRBJ2-7 TRBV4-1 TGCGCCAGCAGCCCTCGGACTAGCGGGAGGAGCTCCTACGAGCAGTACTTC CASSPRTSGRSSYEQYF
NA few TRBJ1-5 TRBV10-3 TGTGCCATCAAGGGAGCGGGAGAGACGAGCAATCAGCCCCAGCATTTT CAIKGAGETSNQPQHF
NA NA TRBJ2-3 TRBV2 TGTGCCAGAAAAATGAAGCGGGGCACAGATACGCAGTATTTT CARKMKRGTDTQYF
TRBD2 NA TRBJ2-5 TRBV2 TGTGAGTCGGCCGGGAGACTAGCGGGATGGGAGACCCAGTACTTC CESAGRLAGWETQYF
NA NA TRBJ1-1 TRBV4-1 TGCGCCAGCAGCCACCCTGGGGGGGGGCTGGACACTGAAGCTTTCTTT CASSHPGGGLDTEAFF
NA NA TRBJ2-1 TRBV14 TGTGCCAGCAGCCGCGGAATCCCAAATGAGCAGTTCTTC CASSRGIPNEQFF
TRBD1 NA TRBJ1-2 TRBV7-9 TGTGCCAGCAGCTTAGCCCGGGACAGCGGAGGGTATGGCTACACCTTC CASSLARDSGGYGYTF